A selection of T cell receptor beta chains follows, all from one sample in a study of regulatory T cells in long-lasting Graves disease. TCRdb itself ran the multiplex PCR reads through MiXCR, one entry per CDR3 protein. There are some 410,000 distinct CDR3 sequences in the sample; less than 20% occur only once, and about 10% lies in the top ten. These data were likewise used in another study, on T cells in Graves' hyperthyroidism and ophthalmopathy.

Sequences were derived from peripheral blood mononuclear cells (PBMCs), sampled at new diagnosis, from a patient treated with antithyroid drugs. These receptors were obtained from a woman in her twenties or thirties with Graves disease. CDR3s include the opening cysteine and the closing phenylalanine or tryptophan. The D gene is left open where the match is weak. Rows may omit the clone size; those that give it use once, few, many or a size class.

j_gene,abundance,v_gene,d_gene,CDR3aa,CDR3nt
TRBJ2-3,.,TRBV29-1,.,CSVVPTDTQYF,TGCAGCGTTGTGCCGACAGATACGCAGTATTTT
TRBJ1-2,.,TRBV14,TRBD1,CASSAEYRGNYGYTF,TGTGCCAGCAGCGCAGAGTACAGGGGCAACTATGGCTACACCTTC
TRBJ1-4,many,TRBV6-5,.,CASSSGGEEKLFF,TGTGCCAGCAGTTCCGGGGGGGAAGAAAAACTGTTTTTT
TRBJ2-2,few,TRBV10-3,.,CAISGGVDTGELFF,TGTGCCATCAGTGGTGGCGTAGACACCGGGGAGCTGTTTTTT
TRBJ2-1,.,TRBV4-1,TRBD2,CASSQNSGSRVNEQFF,TGCGCCAGCAGCCAAAATAGCGGGAGTAGAGTTAATGAGCAGTTCTTC
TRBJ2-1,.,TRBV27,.,CASSFSTVSSSYNEQFF,TGTGCCAGCAGTTTTTCGACAGTTAGTAGCTCCTACAATGAGCAGTTCTTC
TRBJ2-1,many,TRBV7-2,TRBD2,CASIRTSFDEQFF,TGTGCCAGCATCAGGACTAGTTTTGATGAGCAGTTCTTC
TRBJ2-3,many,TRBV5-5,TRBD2,CASSLGRLADTDTQYF,TGTGCCAGCAGCTTGGGGAGACTAGCGGACACAGATACGCAGTATTTT
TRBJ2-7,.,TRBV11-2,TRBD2,CASSLGGSGRAASYEQYF,TGTGCCAGCAGCTTAGGGGGTAGCGGGAGGGCCGCCTCCTACGAGCAGTACTTC
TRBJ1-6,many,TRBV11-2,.,CASSWGNSPLHF,TGTGCCAGCAGCTGGGGTAATTCACCCCTCCACTTT
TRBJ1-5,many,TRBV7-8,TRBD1,CASSPGQGFNQPQHF,TGTGCCAGCAGCCCGGGACAGGGGTTCAATCAGCCCCAGCATTTT
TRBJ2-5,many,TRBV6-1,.,CASNPSVGETQYF,TGTGCCAGCAATCCTAGCGTGGGAGAGACCCAGTACTTC
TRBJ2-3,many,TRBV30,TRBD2,CAWSFLLAGGPDTQYF,TGTGCCTGGAGTTTCTTACTAGCGGGAGGGCCAGATACGCAGTATTTT
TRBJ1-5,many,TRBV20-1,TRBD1,CSARADRGQPQHF,TGCAGTGCTAGAGCCGACAGGGGGCAGCCCCAGCATTTT
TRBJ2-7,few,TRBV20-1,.,CSARGDQDCEQYF,TGCAGTGCTAGAGGGGACCAGGATTGCGAGCAGTACTTC
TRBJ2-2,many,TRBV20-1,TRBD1,CSARDLDRGHTGELFF,TGCAGTGCTAGAGACCTGGACAGGGGGCACACCGGGGAGCTGTTTTTT
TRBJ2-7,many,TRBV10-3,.,CAISTRGEGSYEQYF,TGTGCCATCAGTACCCGCGGGGAAGGGTCCTACGAGCAGTACTTC
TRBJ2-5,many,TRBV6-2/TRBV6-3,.,CASSYQYRFQETQYF,TGTGCCAGCAGTTACCAATACAGGTTCCAAGAGACCCAGTACTTC
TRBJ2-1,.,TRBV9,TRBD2,CASSVEAGNYNEQFF,TGTGCCAGCAGCGTAGAAGCGGGGAACTACAATGAGCAGTTCTTC
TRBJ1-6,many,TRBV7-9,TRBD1,CASSERQGGNSPLHF,TGTGCCAGCAGCGAACGACAGGGGGGGAATTCACCCCTCCACTTT
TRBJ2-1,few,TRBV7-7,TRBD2,CASSVSGTSGNNEQFF,TGTGCTAGCAGCGTTTCCGGGACTAGCGGTAATAATGAGCAGTTCTTC
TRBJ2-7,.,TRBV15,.,CATSPGQTSYEQYF,TGTGCCACGAGCCCGGGACAAACAAGCTACGAGCAGTACTTC
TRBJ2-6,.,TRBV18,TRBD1,CASSPYLDRAHSGANVLTF,TGTGCCAGCTCACCTTATTTGGACAGGGCTCACTCTGGGGCCAACGTCCTGACTTTC
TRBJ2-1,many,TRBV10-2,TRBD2,CASSGGLAVYNEQFF,TGCGCCAGCAGTGGGGGACTAGCGGTTTACAATGAGCAGTTCTTC
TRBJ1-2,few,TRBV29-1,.,CSVEGLRDNKEYGYTF,TGCAGCGTTGAGGGACTCCGGGACAACAAGGAGTATGGCTACACCTTC
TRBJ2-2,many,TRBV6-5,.,CASSYLGTANTGELFF,TGTGCCAGCAGTTACTTAGGTACCGCGAACACCGGGGAGCTGTTTTTT
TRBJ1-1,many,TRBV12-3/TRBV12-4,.,CASSFALGLTGEAFF,TGTGCCAGCAGTTTTGCTCTTGGGCTTACTGGTGAAGCTTTCTTT
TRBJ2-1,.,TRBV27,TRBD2,CASSQAGGNNEQFF,TGTGCCAGCAGTCAGGCGGGAGGGAACAATGAGCAGTTCTTC
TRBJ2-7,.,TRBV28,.,CASSKLFQGYEQYF,TGTGCCAGCAGTAAACTTTTTCAAGGGTACGAGCAGTACTTC
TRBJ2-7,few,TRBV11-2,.,CASSQRLANEQYF,TGTGCCAGCAGCCAACGGCTAGCGAACGAGCAGTACTTC
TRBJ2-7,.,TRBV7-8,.,CASSPLGGLNEQYF,TGTGCCAGCAGCCCCCTCGGGGGGCTCAACGAGCAGTACTTC
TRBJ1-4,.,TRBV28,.,CASNTQPITTNERLFF,TGTGCCAGCAATACCCAACCTATTACAACTAATGAAAGACTGTTTTTT
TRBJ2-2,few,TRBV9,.,CASSTSNLATITNPPNTGELFF,TGTGCCAGCAGCACATCGAATTTAGCTACCATCACCAACCCCCCGAACACCGGGGAGCTGTTTTTT
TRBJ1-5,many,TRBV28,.,CASRTPGDGGQPQHF,TGTGCCAGCAGGACCCCGGGGGACGGAGGACAGCCCCAGCATTTT
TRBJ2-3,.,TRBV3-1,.,CASSLTESDTQYF,TGTGCCAGCAGCCTAACCGAAAGTGATACGCAGTATTTT
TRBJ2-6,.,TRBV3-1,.,CASSATSGANVLTF,TGTGCCAGCAGCGCGACATCTGGGGCCAACGTCCTGACTTTC
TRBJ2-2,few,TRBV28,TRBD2,CASTFSGSPPGELFF,TGTGCCAGCACGTTTAGCGGGAGTCCCCCCGGGGAGCTGTTTTTT
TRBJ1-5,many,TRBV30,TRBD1,CAWSPGTASNQPQHF,TGTGCCTGGAGCCCCGGGACAGCGAGCAATCAGCCCCAGCATTTT
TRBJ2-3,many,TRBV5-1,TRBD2,CASSYGLAGGGTDTQYF,TGCGCCAGCAGCTATGGACTAGCGGGAGGTGGCACAGATACGCAGTATTTT
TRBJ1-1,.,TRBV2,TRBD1,CASRTGQGTVDTEAFF,TGTGCCAGCAGGACGGGACAGGGGACTGTGGACACTGAAGCTTTCTTT
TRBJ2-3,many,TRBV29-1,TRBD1,CSVEGSGTGTDTQYF,TGCAGCGTTGAAGGGAGCGGGACAGGGACAGATACGCAGTATTTT
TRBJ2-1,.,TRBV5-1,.,CASSLVGPSSYNEQFF,TGCGCCAGCAGCTTGGTAGGACCAAGCTCCTACAATGAGCAGTTCTTC
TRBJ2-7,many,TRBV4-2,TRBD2,CASSQGPLFAGGVYEQYF,TGTGCCAGCAGCCAAGGGCCCCTTTTTGCGGGAGGGGTGTACGAGCAGTACTTC
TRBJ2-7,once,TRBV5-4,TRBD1,CASSFHHRGFREQYF,TGTGCCAGCAGCTTCCATCACAGGGGGTTTCGCGAGCAGTACTTC
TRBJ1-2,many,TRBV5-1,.,CASSLEQSGYTF,TGCGCCAGCAGCTTGGAACAGTCCGGCTACACCTTC
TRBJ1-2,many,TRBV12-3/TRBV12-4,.,CASSPGGGFYGYTF,TGTGCCAGCAGTCCGGGCGGGGGGTTCTATGGCTACACCTTC
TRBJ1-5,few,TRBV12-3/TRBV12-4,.,CASTRQSHQPQHF,TGTGCCAGCACGCGACAGTCTCATCAGCCCCAGCATTTT
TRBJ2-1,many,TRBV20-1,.,CSAIQPRHEQFF,TGCAGTGCTATCCAGCCGAGACATGAGCAGTTCTTC
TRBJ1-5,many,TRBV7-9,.,CASSPVGANQPQHF,TGTGCCAGCAGCCCCGTTGGGGCCAATCAGCCCCAGCATTTT
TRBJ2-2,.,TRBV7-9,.,CASSPNLGLAGEPFF,TGTGCCAGCAGCCCCAATCTCGGGTTAGCCGGGGAGCCGTTTTTT
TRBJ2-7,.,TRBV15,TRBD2,CATSGTSGRARGGEQYF,TGTGCCACCAGCGGTACTAGCGGGAGGGCCAGAGGGGGCGAGCAGTACTTC
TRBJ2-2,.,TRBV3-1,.,CASEYGPNTGELFF,TGTGCCAGCGAGTACGGCCCGAACACCGGGGAGCTGTTTTTT